This T cell receptor beta chain was identified in a study of cytomegalovirus exposure and HLA in healthy donors. Study-level results: A later look showed TCR association rates differing by HLA locus, highest for DRB1 and lowest for HLA-C. A missense variant in DCLRE1C was later tied to TCR beta V- and J-gene trimming. Sequencing likely caused a cluster of highly shared sequence variants.

Per the germline V gene, CDR1 is SQVTM and CDR2 is ANQGSEA. The V end lost 6 bases, the J end lost 1 base, and 12 bases lay between the germline ends. This CDR3 region has 13 residues. PCR primers comprised 60 Vbeta and 13 Jbeta primers. The assay was immunoSEQ multiplex PCR, and TCRdb's table has in-frame clones only and misses some. The data show 100,000 to 150,000 clones, with about 79% seen just once and roughly 2.6% held by the top ten. This clone was found a few times. Its specificity is not known. Sequences were obtained from PBMCs. This chain uses TRBV29-1 with TRBJ1-1, with D maybe TRBD1 (6 bases). The clonotype originates from a man aged 45 to 65 in good health and CMV-seronegative. CDR3 in amino acids: CSVQQGPNTEAFF. CDR3 coding DNA: TGCAGCGTGCAACAGGGACCGAACACTGAAGCTTTCTTT.